These 11 T cell receptor beta chains were all obtained from the same sample, sequenced in a study of T cells in narcolepsy. Some clones are missing from TCRdb's copy, which holds only in-frame ones; the method was immunoSEQ multiplex PCR. The sample includes around 28,000 clones, over 75% seen only once; the top ten take about 0.9%. The sequenced sample consisted of CD45RA- memory CD4+ T cells from PBMCs. The receptors were gathered from a human donor with narcolepsy.

J is TRBJ1-4 and V is TRBV7-9; the match to TRBD1 covers 9 bases. The CDR3 extends over 14 amino acids. Germline-derived CDR1 and CDR2 are SEHNR and FQNEAQ (reference sequence). The junction had 6 bases not matched to a gene; V was cut back by 5 bases and J by 8 bases. The CDR3 bases are TGTGCCAGCAGCCCCGGACAGGGGAAAGAAAAACTGTTTTTT. Protein product: CASSPGQGKEKLFF.

The genes are TRBV29-1 and TRBJ2-5; the D is unclear. CDR1 is SQVTM, CDR2 ANQGSEA, per germline. The CDR3 consists of 13 residues. Trimming took off 7 bases at V and 4 bases at J, with 16 bases between the two ends. Written as DNA, the CDR3 is TGCAGCGGGAAGGAAGATTCCCGAGAGACCCAGTACTTC. Translated: CSGKEDSRETQYF.

This rearrangement joins TRBV7-2 to TRBJ1-6; no firm D call. This CDR3 is 12 amino acids long. Germline V gene lookup returns CDR1 SGHTA and CDR2 FQGNSA. With 1 base removed from V and 14 bases from J, the gap between germline ends came to 9 bases. The CDR3 sequence: CASSLGRQALHF. CDR3 coding DNA: TGTGCCAGCAGCTTAGGAAGGCAGGCCCTCCACTTT.

The J gene is TRBJ2-2, the V gene TRBV2; unclear D gene. CDR1 and CDR2 (germline): SNHLY, FYNNEI. This CDR3 has 12 amino acids. V lost 5 bases and J lost 6, with 7 bases in between. The CDR3 nucleotides read TGTGCCAGCAGTAGGGATGCCGGGGAGCTGTTTTTT. This gives the protein CASSRDAGELFF.

This clone was found a few times. The chain combines TRBV11-2 with TRBJ1-1; D unresolved. This CDR3 contains 14 residues. Germline CDR1 reads SGHAT; CDR2 reads FQNNGV. Trimming removed 0 bases from V and 4 bases from J, with 9 bases in between. CDR3: CASSLDSRVTEAFF. The DNA for the CDR3 is TGTGCCAGCAGCTTAGATTCCCGGGTCACTGAAGCTTTCTTT. The full variable domain, its missing parts supplied by reference TRBV11-2 and TRBJ1-1, is EAGVAQSPRYKIIEKRQSVAFWCNPISGHATLYWYQQILGQGPKLLIQFQNNGVVDDSQLPKDRFSAERLKGVDSTLKIQPAKLEDSAVYLCASSLDSRVTEAFFGQGTRLTVV.

The chain joins TRBV9 to TRBJ2-5, with 9 bases aligning to TRBD2. Trimming removed 2 bases from V and 2 bases from J; junction bases left unmatched: 4. The CDR3 length is 15 residues. Germline loops: CDR1 SGDLS, CDR2 YYNGEE. The CDR3 nucleotides are TGTGCCAGCAGCGTCGGGACTAGCAGGCAAGAGACCCAGTACTTC. It codes for CASSVGTSRQETQYF. The full variable domain, completed using reference TRBV9 and TRBJ2-5, is DSGVTQTPKHLITATGQRVTLRCSPRSGDLSVYWYQQSLDQGLQFLIQYYNGEERAKGNILERFSAQQFPDLHSELNLSSLELGDSALYFCASSVGTSRQETQYFGPGTRLLVL.

The chain combines TRBV27 with TRBJ1-5, with D uncertain. The germline V and J ends were trimmed by 3 bases and 1 base, with 10 bases remaining between them. The V gene's germline CDR1 is MNHEY and CDR2 SMNVEV (reference sequence). The length of the CDR3 is 15 residues. The CDR3: CASSFAGGSNQPQHF. Written as DNA, the CDR3 is TGTGCCAGCAGTTTTGCAGGTGGCAGCAATCAGCCCCAGCATTTT.

The chain joins TRBV2 to TRBJ1-5; TRBD1 is a possible D gene (5 bases). The CDR3 is 16 amino acids. Trimming stripped 6 bases from V and 2 bases from J, with 17 bases between. In germline, CDR1 is SNHLY, CDR2 FYNNEI. The CDR3 region is CASSLLGASGNQPQHF. CDR3 DNA sequence: TGTGCCAGCAGCCTTCTAGGGGCGTCGGGCAATCAGCCCCAGCATTTT.

The chain carries TRBV7-2 and TRBJ2-3, with D maybe TRBD2 (7 bases). The CDR3 length is 16 residues. The V and J ends lost 5 bases and 5 bases respectively, with 20 bases between them. CDR1 SGHTA and CDR2 FQGNSA come from the germline V gene. This chain's CDR3 is CASSLLLGGAGDTQYF. The CDR3 region has the DNA TGTGCCAGCAGCCTCCTCCTGGGGGGGGCAGGAGATACGCAGTATTTT.

The rearrangement joins TRBV18 to TRBJ1-1, with a possible D match to TRBD1 (6 bases). V was pared by 5 bases and J by 0 bases, with 10 bases between. Germline assignment: CDR1 KGHSH and CDR2 LQKENI. The CDR3 is 14 amino acids. The CDR3 DNA follows: TGTGCCAGCTCAGCCGGGACACTGAACACTGAAGCTTTCTTT. Translated: CASSAGTLNTEAFF.

With regard to this clone: Other DNA sequences of this sample code for an identical CDR3. The chain employs TRBV6-5 and TRBJ1-1; D ambiguous. Germline-derived CDR1 and CDR2 are MNHEY and SVGAGI. V dropped 5 bases and J dropped 8 bases, with 12 bases sitting between them. The CDR3 is made up of 12 amino acids. The CDR3 loop reads CASSPDGLEAFF. CDR3 coding DNA: TGTGCCAGCAGTCCCGACGGCCTGGAAGCTTTCTTT.